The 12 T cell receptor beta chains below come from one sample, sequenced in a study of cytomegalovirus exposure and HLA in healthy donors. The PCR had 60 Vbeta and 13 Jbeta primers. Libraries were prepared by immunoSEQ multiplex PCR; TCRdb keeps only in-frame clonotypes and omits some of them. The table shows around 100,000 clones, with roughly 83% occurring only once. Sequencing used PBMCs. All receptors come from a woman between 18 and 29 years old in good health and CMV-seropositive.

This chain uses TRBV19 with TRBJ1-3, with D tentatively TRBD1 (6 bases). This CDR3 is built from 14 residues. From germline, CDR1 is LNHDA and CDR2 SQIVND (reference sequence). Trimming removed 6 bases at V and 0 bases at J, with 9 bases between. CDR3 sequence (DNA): TGTGCCAGTAGAGGCAGGGGCTCTGGAAACACCATATATTTT. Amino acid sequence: CASRGRGSGNTIYF.

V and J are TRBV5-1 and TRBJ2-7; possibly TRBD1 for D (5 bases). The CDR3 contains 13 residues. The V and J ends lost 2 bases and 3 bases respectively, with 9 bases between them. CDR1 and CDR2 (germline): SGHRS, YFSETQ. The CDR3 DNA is TGCGCCAGCAGCTTTCCAGGGCTCTACGAGCAGTACTTC. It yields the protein CASSFPGLYEQYF.

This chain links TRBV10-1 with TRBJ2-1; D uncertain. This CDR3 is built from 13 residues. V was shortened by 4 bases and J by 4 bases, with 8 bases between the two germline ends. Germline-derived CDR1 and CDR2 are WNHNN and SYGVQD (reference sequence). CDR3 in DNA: TGCGCCAGCAGTGGTTCCCTTTACAATGAGCAGTTCTTC. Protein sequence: CASSGSLYNEQFF.

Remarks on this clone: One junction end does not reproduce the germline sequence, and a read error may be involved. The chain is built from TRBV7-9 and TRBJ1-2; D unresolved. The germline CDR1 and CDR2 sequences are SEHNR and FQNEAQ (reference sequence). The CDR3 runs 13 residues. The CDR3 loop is CSSSLNVAWGYTF. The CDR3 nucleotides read TGTTCCAGCAGCTTGAACGTAGCTTGGGGCTACACCTTC.

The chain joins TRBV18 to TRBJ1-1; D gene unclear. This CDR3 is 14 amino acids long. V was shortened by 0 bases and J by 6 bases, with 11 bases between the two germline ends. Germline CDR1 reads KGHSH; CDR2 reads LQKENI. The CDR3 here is CASSPPYGGSEAFF. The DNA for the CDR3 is TGTGCCAGCTCACCACCATACGGAGGGTCTGAAGCTTTCTTT.

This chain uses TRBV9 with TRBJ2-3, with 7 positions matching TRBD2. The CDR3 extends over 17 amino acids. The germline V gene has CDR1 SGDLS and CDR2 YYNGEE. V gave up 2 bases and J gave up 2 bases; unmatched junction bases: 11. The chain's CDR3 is CASSVTPSGTLTDTQYF. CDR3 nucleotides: TGTGCCAGCAGCGTTACCCCCAGCGGGACCCTCACAGATACGCAGTATTTT.

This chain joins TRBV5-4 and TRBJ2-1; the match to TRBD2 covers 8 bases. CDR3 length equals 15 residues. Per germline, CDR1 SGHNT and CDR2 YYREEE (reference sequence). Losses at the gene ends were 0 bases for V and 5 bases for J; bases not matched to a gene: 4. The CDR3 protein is CASSLGSGENNEQFF. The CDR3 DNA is TGTGCCAGCAGCTTGGGTAGCGGGGAAAACAATGAGCAGTTCTTC.

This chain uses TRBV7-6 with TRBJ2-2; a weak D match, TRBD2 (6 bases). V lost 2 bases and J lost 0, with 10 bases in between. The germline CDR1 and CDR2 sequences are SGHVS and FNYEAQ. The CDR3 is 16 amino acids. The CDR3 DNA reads TGTGCCAGCAGCTTAAGAGCGGGCGCGAACACCGGGGAGCTGTTTTTT. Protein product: CASSLRAGANTGELFF.

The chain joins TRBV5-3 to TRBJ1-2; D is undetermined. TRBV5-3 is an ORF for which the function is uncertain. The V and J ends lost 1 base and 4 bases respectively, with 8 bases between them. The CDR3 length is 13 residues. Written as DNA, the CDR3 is TGTGCCAGAAGCTTGCAACAGTTCTATGGCTACACCTTC. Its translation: CARSLQQFYGYTF.

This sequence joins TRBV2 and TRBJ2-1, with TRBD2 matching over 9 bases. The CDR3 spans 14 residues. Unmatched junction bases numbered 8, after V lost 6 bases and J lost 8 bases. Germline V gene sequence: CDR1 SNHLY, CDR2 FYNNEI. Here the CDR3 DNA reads TGTGCCAGCAGGCTGGCTAGCGGGAACGATGAGCAGTTCTTC. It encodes CASRLASGNDEQFF. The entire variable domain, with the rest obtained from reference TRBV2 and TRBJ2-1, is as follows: EPEVTQTPSHQVTQMGQEVILRCVPISNHLYFYWYRQILGQKVEFLVSFYNNEISEKSEIFDDQFSVERPDGSNFTLKIRSTKLEDSAMYFCASRLASGNDEQFFGPGTRLTVL.

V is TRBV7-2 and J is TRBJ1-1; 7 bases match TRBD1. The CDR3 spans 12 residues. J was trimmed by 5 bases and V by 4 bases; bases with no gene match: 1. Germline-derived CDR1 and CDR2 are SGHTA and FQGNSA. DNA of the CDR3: TGTGCCAGCAGCTCAGGGGGGACTGAAGCTTTCTTT. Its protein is CASSSGGTEAFF.

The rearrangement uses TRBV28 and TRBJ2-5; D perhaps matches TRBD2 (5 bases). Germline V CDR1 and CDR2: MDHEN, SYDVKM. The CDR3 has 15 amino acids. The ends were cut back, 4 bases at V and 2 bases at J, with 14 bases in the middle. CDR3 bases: TGTGCCAGCAGTTCAGCCGGACGGGGACAAGAGACCCAGTACTTC. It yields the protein CASSSAGRGQETQYF. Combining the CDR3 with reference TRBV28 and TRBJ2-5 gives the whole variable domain DVKVTQSSRYLVKRTGEKVFLECVQDMDHENMFWYRQDPGLGLRLIYFSYDVKMKEKGDIPEGYSVSREKKERFSLILESASTNQTSMYLCASSSAGRGQETQYFGPGTRLLVL.